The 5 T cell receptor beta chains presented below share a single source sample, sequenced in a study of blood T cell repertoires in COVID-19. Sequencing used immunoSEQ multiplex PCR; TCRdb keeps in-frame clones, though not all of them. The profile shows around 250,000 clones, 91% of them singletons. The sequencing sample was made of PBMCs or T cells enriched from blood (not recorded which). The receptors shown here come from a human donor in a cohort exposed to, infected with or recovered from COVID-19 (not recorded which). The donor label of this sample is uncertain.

The CDR3 sequence is CASTYRLVNNEKLFF. The CDR3 nucleotides are TGTGCCAGCACCTATAGGCTAGTAAATAATGAAAAACTGTTTTTT. The chain has TRBV28 and TRBJ1-4; no clear D gene. Between the trimmed V and J ends, which lost 7 bases and 4 bases, there was a span of 16 bases. Germline CDR1 and CDR2: MDHEN and SYDVKM. This CDR3 comprises 15 residues.

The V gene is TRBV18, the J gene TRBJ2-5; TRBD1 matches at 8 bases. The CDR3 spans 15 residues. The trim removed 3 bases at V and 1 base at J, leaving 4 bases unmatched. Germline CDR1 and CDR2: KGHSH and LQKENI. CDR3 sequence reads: CASSPLDRVQETQYF. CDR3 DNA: TGTGCCAGCTCACCCTTGGACAGGGTCCAAGAGACCCAGTACTTC.

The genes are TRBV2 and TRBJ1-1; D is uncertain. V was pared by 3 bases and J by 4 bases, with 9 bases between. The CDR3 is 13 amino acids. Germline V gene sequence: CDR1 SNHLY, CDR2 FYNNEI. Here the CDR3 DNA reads TGTGCCAGCAGTGACGGGATTGGCACTGAAGCTTTCTTT. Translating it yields CASSDGIGTEAFF.

CDR3 nucleotides: TGTGCCAGCAGCGGAAGCGGGACCCTTCGTAAGGAGTACGAGCAGTACTTC. Translating it yields CASSGSGTLRKEYEQYF. J is TRBJ2-7 and V is TRBV21-1; no check of the table's D call, TRBD2, against the DNA was made. TRBV21-1 is shown as a pseudogene. The length of the CDR3 is 17 residues.

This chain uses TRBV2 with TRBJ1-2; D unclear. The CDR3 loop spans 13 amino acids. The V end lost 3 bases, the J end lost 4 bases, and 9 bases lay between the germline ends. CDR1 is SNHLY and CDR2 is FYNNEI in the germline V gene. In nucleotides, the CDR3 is TGTGCCAGCAGTGATAACACCCTCTATGGCTACACCTTC. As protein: CASSDNTLYGYTF.